The 13 T cell receptor beta chains listed next were all sequenced from one sample in a study of early T cells in non-severe SARS-CoV-2 infection. From the 5' RACE reads, TCRdb called clonotypes with MiXCR, one entry per CDR3 protein. The table lists around 84,000 distinct CDR3 sequences, around 14% of them singletons, with around 7% in the top ten. Sequences were obtained from whole blood. These receptor sequences come from an adult who was a healthcare worker with PCR-confirmed SARS-CoV-2 infection or an uninfected control (not recorded which).

The chain links TRBV2 to TRBJ2-5, with D perhaps TRBD2 (6 bases). Trimming removed 6 bases from V and 4 bases from J, with 9 bases in between. The germline V gene has CDR1 SNHLY and CDR2 FYNNEI. The CDR3 has 12 residues. CDR3 in DNA: TGTGCCAGCAGCCCCGGGGGAGAGACCCAGTACTTC. It yields the protein CASSPGGETQYF.

J is TRBJ2-5 and V is TRBV5-1; 10 bases line up with TRBD2. This CDR3 region has 16 residues. Germline V gene data show CDR1 as SGHRS and CDR2 as YFSETQ. J lost 6 bases, V lost 0 bases, and 8 bases had no gene match. The CDR3 DNA reads as TGCGCCAGCAGCTTGGAGGTAGCGGGAGGTCACAAGACCCAGTACTTC. Amino acids: CASSLEVAGGHKTQYF.

The rearrangement joins TRBV11-2 to TRBJ2-7, with D perhaps matching TRBD1 (6 bases). V lost 1 base, J lost 0 bases, and 13 bases lay in between. Germline V gene data show CDR1 as SGHAT and CDR2 as FQNNGV. The CDR3 length is 16 residues. CDR3 region: CASSLGHRGSSYEQYF. The CDR3 DNA sequence: TGTGCCAGCAGCTTAGGACATAGGGGGAGCTCCTACGAGCAGTACTTC. The full variable domain, completed using reference TRBV11-2 and TRBJ2-7, is EAGVAQSPRYKIIEKRQSVAFWCNPISGHATLYWYQQILGQGPKLLIQFQNNGVVDDSQLPKDRFSAERLKGVDSTLKIQPAKLEDSAVYLCASSLGHRGSSYEQYFGPGTRLTVT.

This rearrangement joins TRBV30 to TRBJ1-3; D not resolved. Trimming left V 3 bases short and J 0 bases short, with 12 bases between. The germline V gene encodes CDR1 GTSNPN and CDR2 SVGIG (reference sequence). The CDR3 is 15 residues long. The CDR3 sequence: CAWSHTRYSGNTIYF. CDR3 nucleotide sequence: TGTGCCTGGAGCCACACACGCTACTCTGGAAACACCATATATTTT. Full variable domain (rest looked up from reference TRBV30 and TRBJ1-3): SQTIHQWPATLVQPVGSPLSLECTVEGTSNPNLYWYRQAAGRGLQLLFYSVGIGQISSEVPQNLSASRPQDRQFILSSKKLLLSDSGFYLCAWSHTRYSGNTIYFGEGSWLTVV.

This clonotype was detected many times. The chain has TRBV9 and TRBJ2-7; TRBD1 matches at 10 bases. The J segment lost 4 bases and the V segment lost 0 bases, leaving 7 bases of the junction unmatched. The CDR3 contains 16 residues. CDR1 is SGDLS, CDR2 YYNGEE, per germline. The CDR3 here is CASSVDVLGQGYEQYF. CDR3 coding DNA: TGTGCCAGCAGCGTAGATGTATTGGGACAGGGGTACGAGCAGTACTTC.

The chain recombines TRBV28 with TRBJ2-7, with 9 bases lining up with TRBD1. Germline lookup yields CDR1 MDHEN and CDR2 SYDVKM. The CDR3 runs to 15 residues. V lost 2 bases to trimming and J lost 3 bases; unmatched junction nucleotides: 5. The CDR3 bases are TGTGCCAGCAGTTTAGTGGGACAGGGACGCTACGAGCAGTACTTC. Its translation is CASSLVGQGRYEQYF.

This clonotype was seen repeatedly, ten times or more. This chain connects TRBV7-9 to TRBJ1-1, with D perhaps matching TRBD1 (5 bases). Trimming cost V 5 bases and J 4 bases, with 20 bases left between them. The germline gives CDR1 SEHNR, CDR2 FQNEAQ (reference sequence). CDR3 length: 16 amino acids. The DNA of the CDR3 is TGTGCCAGCAGCCCGGGGGGTAAAGGGCCGAGCACTGAAGCTTTCTTT. It encodes CASSPGGKGPSTEAFF.

The chain links TRBV3-1 to TRBJ2-3; 11 nucleotides line up with TRBD2. V trimming: 4 bases; J trimming: 0 bases; junction bases outside the gene matches: 12. The CDR3 is 19 residues long. Germline CDR1 and CDR2: LGHDT and YNNKEL (reference sequence). CDR3 amino acids: CASSLYRTSGSYSTDTQYF. CDR3 DNA: TGTGCCAGCAGCCTCTATCGGACTAGCGGGTCATATAGCACAGATACGCAGTATTTT.

This sequence joins TRBV29-1 and TRBJ2-7, with 7 bases that match TRBD1. Germline V lookup: CDR1 SQVTM, CDR2 ANQGSEA. There are 12 residues in the CDR3. The trim removed 6 bases at V and 6 bases at J, leaving 8 bases unmatched. The CDR3 loop reads CSVYRQGGEQYF. The DNA of the CDR3 is TGCAGCGTCTATCGACAGGGCGGCGAGCAGTACTTC.

This rearrangement joins TRBV5-1 to TRBJ1-1, with D unclear. From germline, CDR1 is SGHRS and CDR2 YFSETQ. The CDR3 runs to 16 residues. V shed 1 base and J shed 5 bases, with 18 bases lying between them. CDR3 loop: CASSLTPPGSKTEAFF. The CDR3 nucleotides are TGCGCCAGCAGCTTGACCCCCCCGGGGTCCAAGACTGAAGCTTTCTTT.

The CDR3 DNA reads as TGTGCCAGCAGCCCCGCGGGGGATCGGTCACCCCTCCACTTT. It specifies CASSPAGDRSPLHF. The V call is TRBV11-2, the J call TRBJ1-6; possibly TRBD1 for D (5 bases). CDR3 length equals 14 residues. V was shortened by 5 bases and J by 10 bases, with 15 bases between the two germline ends. Germline assignment: CDR1 SGHAT and CDR2 FQNNGV.

This clonotype was observed many times. J is TRBJ1-6 and V is TRBV20-1; a weak D match, TRBD1 (6 bases). The V end lost 3 bases, the J end lost 6 bases, and 12 bases lay between the germline ends. The CDR3 contains 14 residues. CDR1 and CDR2 from the germline V gene are DFQATT and SNEGSKA (reference sequence). CDR3 sequence reads: CSARGPDSNSPLHF. CDR3 DNA: TGCAGTGCTAGGGGACCGGACAGTAATTCACCCCTCCACTTT.

Only a few counts were recorded for this clonotype. The rearrangement links TRBV20-1 to TRBJ2-3, with D possibly matching TRBD1 (5 bases). The germline V and J ends were trimmed by 5 bases and 3 bases, with 12 bases remaining between them. Germline V gene lookup returns CDR1 DFQATT and CDR2 SNEGSKA (reference sequence). The CDR3 runs to 13 residues. The CDR3 coding sequence is TGCAGTGCTCCCTGGGGCGGAACAGATACGCAGTATTTT. Amino acid sequence: CSAPWGGTDTQYF.